The present T cell receptor (beta chain) was sequenced within a study of CD4 T cell repertoires in COVID-19. Study in general: Other coronavirus spike proteins restimulated relabeled CFSE-low cells expanded with IL-2 for approximately eleven days.

Profiled with immunoSEQ multiplex PCR; TCRdb holds only in-frame clones, not every one. Among some 80,000 clones listed, 83% were seen once. This receptor was obtained from a human donor who had COVID-19. The material sequenced was CD4+ T cells from peripheral blood, taken after recovery from COVID-19.

The CDR3 is CASSKGQGANQPQHF. The DNA for the CDR3 is TGTGCCAGCAGCAAGGGACAGGGGGCGAATCAGCCCCAGCATTTT. The rearrangement joins TRBV9 to TRBJ1-5; 12 bases match TRBD1. J was trimmed by 4 bases and V by 4 bases; bases with no gene match: 3. CDR1 and CDR2 (germline): SGDLS, YYNGEE. The CDR3 loop spans 15 amino acids.